The clone carrying this TCR beta chain was found a few times. Its cognate antigen is unknown. The sample comes from a study of beta chain features in type 1 diabetes. Looking at the study overall: Fewer than 140,000,000 sorted cells were examined across all samples.

Study outcomes and limitations: Type 1 diabetes patients had TCRB CDR3s that were shorter (moderately but significantly so) in all four CD4+ subsets.

The authors reverse transcribed all of the isolated RNA, so sequencing captured expressed TCRB transcripts. Data came from immunoSEQ multiplex PCR; TCRdb stores just in-frame clones and leaves some out. The repertoire holds hundreds of thousands of clones, over 12% seen once, with 0.03% to 0.045% in the top ten. This receptor was obtained from a man aged 18-30 years with type 1 diabetes. Sequenced: naive CD4+ T cells from blood.

This CDR3 reads CASSSRLAGDNEQFF. The CDR3 DNA sequence: TGTGCCAGCAGCTCTCGACTAGCGGGAGACAATGAGCAGTTCTTC. The V call is TRBV7-2, the J call TRBJ2-1, with 12 bases that match TRBD2. The CDR3 totals 15 residues. Germline assignment: CDR1 SGHTA and CDR2 FQGNSA. Germline trimming cut 4 bases from V and 5 bases from J; bases unmatched to any gene: 3. Supplemented by reference TRBV7-2 and TRBJ2-1, the full variable domain reads GAGVSQSPSNKVTEKGKDVELRCDPISGHTALYWYRQSLGQGLEFLIYFQGNSAPDKSGLPSDRFSAERTGGSVSTLTIQRTQQEDSAVYLCASSSRLAGDNEQFFGPGTRLTVL.